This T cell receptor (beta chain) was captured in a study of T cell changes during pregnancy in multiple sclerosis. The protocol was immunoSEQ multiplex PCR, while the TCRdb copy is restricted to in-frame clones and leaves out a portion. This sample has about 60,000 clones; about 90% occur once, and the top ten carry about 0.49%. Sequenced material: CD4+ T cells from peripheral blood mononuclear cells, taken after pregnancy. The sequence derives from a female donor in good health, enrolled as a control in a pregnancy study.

CDR3: CASSLEDRINGYTF. CDR3 DNA sequence: TGTGCCAGCAGCTTGGAGGACAGAATTAATGGCTACACCTTC. The rearrangement uses TRBV11-2 and TRBJ1-2; maybe TRBD1 (6 bases). Germline CDR1 reads SGHAT; CDR2 reads FQNNGV. The CDR3 runs to 14 residues. V lost 3 bases and J lost 6, with 14 bases in between.